A selection of T cell receptor beta chains follows, all from one sample in a study of CD8+ T cells in alopecia areata. Data came from immunoSEQ multiplex PCR; TCRdb stores just in-frame clones and leaves some out. The sample carries 100,000 to 120,000 clones, approximately 59% recorded once. Sequencing input: CD8+ T cells sorted from blood. These receptors originate from a human donor in good health. Both conserved end residues are part of each CDR3. The order of the fields is J gene, D gene, clone size, V gene, CDR3 DNA, CDR3 protein. A D gene is named only where the DNA matches it firmly. Size is omitted from some rows. Given values are once, few, many or a class for expanded clones.

TRBJ2-3 | NA | NA | TRBV7-8 | TGTGCCAGCAGCTTATTTAGCACAGATACGCAGTATTTT | CASSLFSTDTQYF
TRBJ2-5 | NA | NA | TRBV30 | TGTGCCTGGAGTCCTCAAGAAGAGACCCAGTACTTC | CAWSPQEETQYF
TRBJ1-2 | NA | NA | TRBV28 | TGTGCCAGCAGTCAGACACTAACTGGTTATGGCTACACCTTC | CASSQTLTGYGYTF
TRBJ2-5 | NA | many | TRBV13 | TGTGCCAGCAGCTTCTCGGAGGAAGAGACCCAGTACTTC | CASSFSEEETQYF
TRBJ2-3 | NA | few | TRBV2 | TGTGCCAGCAGTGACCTGGACAGCACAAGCGCAGATACGCAGTATTTT | CASSDLDSTSADTQYF
TRBJ1-5 | TRBD1 | NA | TRBV7-8 | TGTGCCAGCAGCTTAGGACAGGGACCGCAGCCCCAGCATTTT | CASSLGQGPQPQHF
TRBJ2-5 | NA | NA | TRBV7-9 | TGTGCCAGCAGCTCCTCTAGCCGAAATGATGAGACCCAGTACTTC | CASSSSSRNDETQYF
TRBJ1-1 | TRBD1 | NA | TRBV7-9 | TGTGCCAGCAGCTTAGGCTACAGGGGCGACACTGAAGCTTTCTTT | CASSLGYRGDTEAFF
TRBJ2-7 | NA | NA | TRBV4-1 | TGCGCCAGCAGCCAAGATAAGACAGGGACGGGGGCCTACGAGCAGTACTTC | CASSQDKTGTGAYEQYF
TRBJ1-2 | NA | NA | TRBV29-1 | TGCAGCGTTGGTGTTGACTATGGCTACACCTTC | CSVGVDYGYTF
TRBJ1-5 | NA | NA | TRBV30 | TGTGCCTGGAGCCTACCCTGGGGCGACGACCAGCCCCAGCATTTT | CAWSLPWGDDQPQHF
TRBJ2-7 | NA | NA | TRBV7-9 | TGTGCCAGCAGCTTAGCATGGCCCTACGAGCAGTACTTC | CASSLAWPYEQYF
TRBJ1-1 | TRBD1 | NA | TRBV29-1 | TGCAGCGTTAAGGACAGGGGTGGTCGAACTGAAGCTTTCTTT | CSVKDRGGRTEAFF
TRBJ2-7 | NA | NA | TRBV4-1 | TGCGCCAGCAGCCAAGATGGGGGCGAGCAGTACTTC | CASSQDGGEQYF
TRBJ2-5 | NA | NA | TRBV6-5 | TGTGCCAGCAGTTACTCGGTCCCGCGGGACGAGGAGACCCAGTACTTC | CASSYSVPRDEETQYF
TRBJ2-5 | NA | NA | TRBV4-1 | TGCGCCAGCAGAGGGGAGACCCAGTACTTC | CASRGETQYF